The clone carrying this TCR beta chain occurred once. Original handling: By means of reference gene primer amplification, nucleated cell counts were estimated. Assay used: immunoSEQ multiplex PCR; TCRdb lists only in-frame clones, some missing. That table is the source of V, J and clone size, and D and trimming were worked out from the DNA. The table records about 50,000 clones, 90% of them present only once. The data belong to a study of blood T cell repertoires in COVID-19. Study in general: Samples came from the United States, Italy and Spain, spanning acute and convalescent COVID-19.

Germline V gene sequence: CDR1 WNHNN, CDR2 SYGVQD (reference sequence). This CDR3 spans 15 amino acids. Losses at the gene ends were 6 bases for V and 5 bases for J; bases not matched to a gene: 12. This receptor was taken from a woman aged 80 or over with acute or convalescent COVID-19. What was sequenced was peripheral blood. The chain combines TRBV10-1 with TRBJ2-7, with 8 bases fitting TRBD2. The CDR3 DNA reads TGCGCCAGCAGGGGATACCAGCGGGAGATCAACGAGCAGTACTTC. The encoded protein is CASRGYQREINEQYF.